This T cell receptor (beta chain) was identified during a study of cytomegalovirus exposure and HLA in healthy donors. Study-level results: Earlier results showed most TCR beta V segments being productive about 87% or about 30% of the time.

A word on this clone: Its target is unknown.

The PCR employed 60 Vbeta primers together with 13 Jbeta primers. TCRdb's table, derived via immunoSEQ multiplex PCR, lists solely in-frame clones and lacks some. Counted here are some 120,000 clones, roughly 9% occurring once; the ten biggest clones make up roughly 3.1%. What was sequenced was PBMCs. The clonotype originates from a man younger than 45 in good health and CMV-seronegative.

This CDR3 is CASSIRGISGNTIYF. As DNA, the CDR3 is TGTGCCAGTAGTATTAGGGGAATCTCTGGAAACACCATATATTTT. The gene calls are TRBV19 and TRBJ1-3; D may be TRBD1 (5 bases). This CDR3 is 15 amino acids long. Trimming shortened V by 3 bases and J by 0 bases, and 9 bases separated the two germline ends. CDR1 is LNHDA and CDR2 is SQIVND in the germline V gene (reference sequence).